This T cell receptor beta chain was retrieved from a study of shared clonotypes between healthy human individuals. Data came from immunoSEQ multiplex PCR; TCRdb stores just in-frame clones and leaves some out. The sample consists of about 870,000 clones, 85% to 95% of them appearing once. The CDR3 is made up of 12 amino acids. The V end lost 8 bases, the J end lost 3 bases, and 10 bases lay between the germline ends. The germline V gene has CDR1 SGHAT and CDR2 FQNNGV. Naivety among CD8 cells was defined by CD45RO negativity and positive CCR7 selection, thereby excluding terminally differentiated effector memory CD45RA+ cells.

The chain uses TRBV11-2 and TRBJ1-1, with D hard to call. The sequenced sample consisted of naive CD8+ T cells sorted from blood. This receptor was obtained from a man younger than 45 in good health. The CDR3 region has the DNA TGTGCCAGCGCTAAAAGGCACACTGAAGCTTTCTTT. Protein product: CASAKRHTEAFF.